The present entry profiles one T cell receptor beta chain with its context. The antigen remains undetermined. This sample stems from a study of cytomegalovirus exposure and HLA in healthy donors. Overall study results and limits: Most sequenced TCRs were rare (though some public TCRs occurred in many donors).

60 Vbeta and 13 Jbeta primers were used in PCR. Using immunoSEQ multiplex PCR, the repertoire was profiled, and TCRdb retains in-frame clones only, with some absent. The sample has some 150,000 clones; about 80% are singletons. Germline CDR1 and CDR2: SEHNR and FQNEAQ (reference sequence). V shed 0 bases and J shed 7 bases, with 3 bases lying between them. The CDR3 is 11 residues long. The clonotype originates from a woman between 45 and 60 years old in good health and CMV-seropositive. The V and J genes are TRBV7-9 and TRBJ1-2; D unclear. Sequencing used PBMCs. Written as DNA, the CDR3 is TGTGCCAGCAGCTTAGCACTTGGCTACACCTTC. Translation gives CASSLALGYTF.